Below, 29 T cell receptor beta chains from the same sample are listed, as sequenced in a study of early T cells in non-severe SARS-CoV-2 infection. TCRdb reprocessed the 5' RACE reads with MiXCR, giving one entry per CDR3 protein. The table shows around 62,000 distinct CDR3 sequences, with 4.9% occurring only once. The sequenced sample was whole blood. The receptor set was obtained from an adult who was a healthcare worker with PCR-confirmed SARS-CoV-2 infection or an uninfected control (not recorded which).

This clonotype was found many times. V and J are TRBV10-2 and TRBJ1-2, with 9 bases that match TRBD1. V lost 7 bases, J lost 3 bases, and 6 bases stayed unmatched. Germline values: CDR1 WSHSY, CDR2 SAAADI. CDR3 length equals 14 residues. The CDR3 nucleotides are TGCGCCAGCACGGACAGGGGCAAGGACTATGGCTACACCTTC. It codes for CASTDRGKDYGYTF.

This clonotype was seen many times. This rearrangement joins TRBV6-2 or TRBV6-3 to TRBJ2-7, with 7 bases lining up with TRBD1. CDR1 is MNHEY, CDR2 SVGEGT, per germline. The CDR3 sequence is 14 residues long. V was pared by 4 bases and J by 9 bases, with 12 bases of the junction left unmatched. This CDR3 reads CASSSFKRRDRQYF. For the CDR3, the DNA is TGTGCCAGCAGTTCTTTCAAGCGCCGGGACAGGCAGTACTTC.

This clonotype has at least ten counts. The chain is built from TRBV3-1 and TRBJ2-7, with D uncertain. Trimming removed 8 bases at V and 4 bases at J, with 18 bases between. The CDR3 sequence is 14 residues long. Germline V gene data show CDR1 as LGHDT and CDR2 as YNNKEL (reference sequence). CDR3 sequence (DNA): TGTGCCAGCTCACCGAGGCTTAGGGAATACGAGCAGTACTTC. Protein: CASSPRLREYEQYF.

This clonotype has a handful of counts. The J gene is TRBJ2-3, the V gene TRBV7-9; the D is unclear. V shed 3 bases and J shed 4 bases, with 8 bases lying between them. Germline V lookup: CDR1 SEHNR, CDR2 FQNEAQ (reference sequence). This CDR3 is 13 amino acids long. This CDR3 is CASSFYGSDTQYF. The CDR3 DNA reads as TGTGCCAGCAGCTTCTATGGATCAGATACGCAGTATTTT. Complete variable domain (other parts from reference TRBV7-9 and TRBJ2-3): DTGVSQNPRHKITKRGQNVTFRCDPISEHNRLYWYRQTLGQGPEFLTYFQNEAQLEKSRLLSDRFSAERPKGSFSTLEIQRTEQGDSAMYLCASSFYGSDTQYFGPGTRLTVL.

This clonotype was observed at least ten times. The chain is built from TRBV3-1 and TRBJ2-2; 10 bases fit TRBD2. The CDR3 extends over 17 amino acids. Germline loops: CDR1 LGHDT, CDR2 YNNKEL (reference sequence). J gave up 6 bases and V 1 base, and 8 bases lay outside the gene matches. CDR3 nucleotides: TGTGCCAGCAGCCAAGTAGCGGGGGGCGCTGGGCCCGGGGAGCTGTTTTTT. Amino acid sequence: CASSQVAGGAGPGELFF.

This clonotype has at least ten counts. CDR3 sequence reads: CASSPPGERGGAQYF. The CDR3 coding sequence is TGTGCCAGCAGCCCCCCTGGAGAACGGGGAGGGGCGCAGTATTTT. V usage is TRBV9 and J usage is TRBJ2-3; 7 positions agree with TRBD2. V gave up 4 bases and J gave up 10 bases; unmatched junction bases: 15. The CDR3 runs to 15 residues. Germline values: CDR1 SGDLS, CDR2 YYNGEE.

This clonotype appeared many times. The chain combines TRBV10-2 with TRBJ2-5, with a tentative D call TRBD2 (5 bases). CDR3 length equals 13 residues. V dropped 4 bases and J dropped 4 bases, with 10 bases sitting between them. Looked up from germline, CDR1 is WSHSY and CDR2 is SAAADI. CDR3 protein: CASSARGRETQYF. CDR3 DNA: TGCGCCAGCAGTGCACGGGGTCGAGAGACCCAGTACTTC.

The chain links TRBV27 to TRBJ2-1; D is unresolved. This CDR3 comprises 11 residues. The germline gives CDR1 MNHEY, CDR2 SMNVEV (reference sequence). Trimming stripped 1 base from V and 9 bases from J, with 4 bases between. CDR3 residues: CASSLWGEQFF. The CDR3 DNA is TGTGCCAGCAGTTTATGGGGTGAGCAGTTCTTC.

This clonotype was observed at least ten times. The CDR3 is CASSLGGWSSGRAHHEQYF. Here the CDR3 DNA reads TGTGCCAGCAGCTTAGGGGGGTGGTCTAGCGGGAGGGCGCACCACGAGCAGTACTTC. The chain couples TRBV7-8 to TRBJ2-7; TRBD2 aligns across 12 bases. This CDR3 has 19 amino acids. CDR1 SGHVS and CDR2 FQNEAQ come from the germline V gene. The trim removed 1 base at V and 5 bases at J, leaving 15 bases unmatched.

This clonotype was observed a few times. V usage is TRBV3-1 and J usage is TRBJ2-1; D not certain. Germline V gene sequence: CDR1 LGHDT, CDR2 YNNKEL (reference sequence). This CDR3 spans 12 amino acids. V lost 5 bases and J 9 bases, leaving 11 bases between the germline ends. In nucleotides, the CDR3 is TGTGCCAGCAGCGGAACCCCTGGTGAGCAGTTCTTC. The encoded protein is CASSGTPGEQFF.

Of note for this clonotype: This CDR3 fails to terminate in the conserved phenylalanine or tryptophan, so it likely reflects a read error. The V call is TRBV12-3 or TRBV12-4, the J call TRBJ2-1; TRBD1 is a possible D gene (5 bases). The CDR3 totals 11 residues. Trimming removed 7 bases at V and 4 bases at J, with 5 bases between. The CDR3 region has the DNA TGTGCCAGCAAGGGGTACAATGAGCAGTTCTAC. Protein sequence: CASKGYNEQFY.

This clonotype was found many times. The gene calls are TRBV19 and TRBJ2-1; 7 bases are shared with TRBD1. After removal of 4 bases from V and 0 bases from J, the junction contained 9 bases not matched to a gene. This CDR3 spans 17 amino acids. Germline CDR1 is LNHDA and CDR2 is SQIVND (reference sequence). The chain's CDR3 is CASSTLRGTSSYNEQFF. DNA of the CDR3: TGTGCCAGTAGTACCCTCAGGGGGACCAGCTCCTACAATGAGCAGTTCTTC.

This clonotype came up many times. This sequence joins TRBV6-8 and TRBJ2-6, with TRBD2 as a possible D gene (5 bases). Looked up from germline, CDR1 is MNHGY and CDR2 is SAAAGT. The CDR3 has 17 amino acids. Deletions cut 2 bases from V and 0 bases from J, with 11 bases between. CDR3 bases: TGTGCCAGCAGTTACGAATCCGGGGTCTCTGGGGCCAACGTCCTGACTTTC. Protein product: CASSYESGVSGANVLTF.

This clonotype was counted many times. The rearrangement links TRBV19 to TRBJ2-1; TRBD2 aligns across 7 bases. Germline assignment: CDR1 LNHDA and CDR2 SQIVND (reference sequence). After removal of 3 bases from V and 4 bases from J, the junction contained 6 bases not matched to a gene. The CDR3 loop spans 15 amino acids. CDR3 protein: CASSMSSGVYNEQFF. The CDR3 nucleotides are TGTGCCAGTAGTATGTCTAGCGGAGTTTACAATGAGCAGTTCTTC.

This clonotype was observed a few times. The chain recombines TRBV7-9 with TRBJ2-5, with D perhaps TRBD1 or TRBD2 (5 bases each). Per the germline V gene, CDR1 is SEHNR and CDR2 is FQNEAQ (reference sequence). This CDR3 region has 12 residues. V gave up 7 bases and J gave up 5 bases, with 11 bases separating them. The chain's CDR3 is CASNPWDETQYF. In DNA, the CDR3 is TGTGCCAGCAATCCCTGGGACGAGACCCAGTACTTC.

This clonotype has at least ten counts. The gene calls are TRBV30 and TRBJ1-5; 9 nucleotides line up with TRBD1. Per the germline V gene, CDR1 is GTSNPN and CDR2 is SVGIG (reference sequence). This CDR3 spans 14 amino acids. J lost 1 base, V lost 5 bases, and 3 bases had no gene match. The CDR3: CAWGTGMSNQPQHF. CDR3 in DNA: TGTGCCTGGGGGACAGGGATGAGCAATCAGCCCCAGCATTTT. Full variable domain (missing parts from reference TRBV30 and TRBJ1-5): SQTIHQWPATLVQPVGSPLSLECTVEGTSNPNLYWYRQAAGRGLQLLFYSVGIGQISSEVPQNLSASRPQDRQFILSSKKLLLSDSGFYLCAWGTGMSNQPQHFGDGTRLSIL.

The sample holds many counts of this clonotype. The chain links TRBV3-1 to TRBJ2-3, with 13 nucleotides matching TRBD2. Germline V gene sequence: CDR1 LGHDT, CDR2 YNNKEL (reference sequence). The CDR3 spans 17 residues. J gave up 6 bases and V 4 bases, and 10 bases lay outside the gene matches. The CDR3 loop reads CASSLSPGTSGKDTQYF. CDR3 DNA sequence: TGTGCCAGCAGCCTATCACCCGGGACTAGCGGGAAGGATACGCAGTATTTT.

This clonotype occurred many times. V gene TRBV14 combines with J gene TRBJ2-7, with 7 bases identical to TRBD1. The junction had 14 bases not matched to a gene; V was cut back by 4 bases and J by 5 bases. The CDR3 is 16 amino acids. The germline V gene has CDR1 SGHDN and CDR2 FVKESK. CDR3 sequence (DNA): TGTGCCAGCAGCCTCCCAACCTTCGACAGGGTCCACGAGCAGTACTTC. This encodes CASSLPTFDRVHEQYF.

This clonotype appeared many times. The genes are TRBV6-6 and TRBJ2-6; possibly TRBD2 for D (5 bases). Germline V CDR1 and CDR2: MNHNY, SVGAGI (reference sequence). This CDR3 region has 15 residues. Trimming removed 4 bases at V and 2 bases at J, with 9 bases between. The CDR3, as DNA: TGTGCCAGCAGTTCTACTAGGGCTGGGGCCAACGTCCTGACTTTC. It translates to CASSSTRAGANVLTF.

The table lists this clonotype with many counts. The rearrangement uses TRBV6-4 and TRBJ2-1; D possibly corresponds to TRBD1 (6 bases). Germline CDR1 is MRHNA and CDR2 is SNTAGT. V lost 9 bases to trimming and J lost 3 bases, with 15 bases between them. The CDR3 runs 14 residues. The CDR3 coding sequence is TGTGCCAGGACAGACAGGAATTTCTACAATGAGCAGTTCTTC. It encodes CARTDRNFYNEQFF.

CDR3 in DNA: TGTGCCAGCAGCTTAGTAGCGGGGCCTACCACAGATACGCAGTATTTT. This translates into CASSLVAGPTTDTQYF. The chain links TRBV7-8 to TRBJ2-3, with TRBD2 identical over 8 bases. Trimming removed 1 base from V and 2 bases from J; junction bases left unmatched: 5. Germline CDR1 and CDR2: SGHVS and FQNEAQ. CDR3 size: 16 residues. The entire variable domain, with the rest obtained from reference TRBV7-8 and TRBJ2-3, is as follows: GAGVSQSPRYKVAKRGQDVALRCDPISGHVSLFWYQQALGQGPEFLTYFQNEAQLDKSGLPSDRFFAERPEGSVSTLKIQRTQQEDSAVYLCASSLVAGPTTDTQYFGPGTRLTVL.

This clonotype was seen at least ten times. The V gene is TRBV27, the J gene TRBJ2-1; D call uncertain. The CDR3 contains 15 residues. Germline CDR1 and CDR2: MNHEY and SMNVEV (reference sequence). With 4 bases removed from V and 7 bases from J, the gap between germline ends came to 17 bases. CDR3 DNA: TGTGCCAGCAGTTGGACGAGAAGGGTCGGGAATGAGCAGTTCTTC. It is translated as CASSWTRRVGNEQFF.

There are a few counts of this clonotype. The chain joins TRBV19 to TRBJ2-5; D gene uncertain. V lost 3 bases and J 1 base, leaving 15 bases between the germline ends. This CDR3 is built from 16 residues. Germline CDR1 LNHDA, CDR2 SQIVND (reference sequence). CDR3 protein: CASSIDGTQIQETQYF. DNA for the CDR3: TGTGCCAGTAGTATCGACGGCACCCAAATCCAAGAGACCCAGTACTTC.

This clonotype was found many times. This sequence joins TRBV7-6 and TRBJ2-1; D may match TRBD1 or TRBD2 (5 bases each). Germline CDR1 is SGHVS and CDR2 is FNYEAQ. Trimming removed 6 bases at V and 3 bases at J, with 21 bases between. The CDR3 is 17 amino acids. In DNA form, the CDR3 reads TGTGCCAGCAGTACGGGACGGCTAAGGCATGGCTACAATGAGCAGTTCTTC. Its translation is CASSTGRLRHGYNEQFF.

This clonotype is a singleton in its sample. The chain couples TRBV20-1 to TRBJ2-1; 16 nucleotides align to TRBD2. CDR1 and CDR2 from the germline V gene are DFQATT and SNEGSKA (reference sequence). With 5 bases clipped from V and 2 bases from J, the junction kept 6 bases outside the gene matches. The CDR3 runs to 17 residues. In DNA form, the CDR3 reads TGCAGTGCTCCAACCGGGACTAGCGGGAGGGCCTACAATGAGCAGTTCTTC. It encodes CSAPTGTSGRAYNEQFF.

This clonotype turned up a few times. CDR3 amino acids: CASSPYRTGANGYTF. In DNA form, the CDR3 reads TGTGCCAGCAGCCCCTACCGGACAGGAGCAAATGGCTACACCTTC. V is TRBV11-2 and J is TRBJ1-2, with 7 bases that match TRBD1. With 5 bases clipped from V and 6 bases from J, the junction kept 12 bases outside the gene matches. This CDR3 has 15 residues. Per the germline V gene, CDR1 is SGHAT and CDR2 is FQNNGV.

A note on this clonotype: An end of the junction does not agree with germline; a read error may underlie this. CDR3 protein: CASSFPDRVTNQEGF. CDR3 nucleotides: TGTGCCAGCAGCTTCCCCGACAGGGTCACCAATCAGGAAGGCTTC. The chain uses TRBV7-9 and TRBJ2-4, with 7 nucleotides matching TRBD1. Germline-derived CDR1 and CDR2 are SEHNR and FQNEAQ (reference sequence). The CDR3 is 15 residues long.

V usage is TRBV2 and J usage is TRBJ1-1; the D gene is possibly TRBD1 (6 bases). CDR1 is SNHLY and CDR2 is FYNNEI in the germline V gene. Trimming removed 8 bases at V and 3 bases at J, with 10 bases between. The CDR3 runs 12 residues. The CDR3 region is CASLQGYTEAFF. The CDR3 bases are TGTGCCAGCTTACAGGGTTACACTGAAGCTTTCTTT.

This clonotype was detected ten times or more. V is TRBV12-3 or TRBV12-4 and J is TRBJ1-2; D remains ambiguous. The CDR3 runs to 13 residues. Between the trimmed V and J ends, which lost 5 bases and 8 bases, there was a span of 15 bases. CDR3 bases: TGTGCCAGCAGTCCCGACGCCCGACTCGGCTACACCTTC. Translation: CASSPDARLGYTF.